A selection of T cell receptor beta chains follows, all from one sample in a study of cytomegalovirus exposure and HLA in healthy donors. Sequencing used immunoSEQ multiplex PCR; TCRdb keeps in-frame clones, though not all of them. Of about 110,000 clones listed, 78% were seen once; the top ten hold under 1.5%. The specimen sequenced was PBMCs. The receptor set was obtained from a woman in her twenties or thirties in good health and CMV-seronegative. Each CDR3 is given with its conserved first and last residue.

V gene | CDR3 length | CDR3 protein
TRBV9 | 13 | CASSRTSGDEQYF
TRBV28 | 12 | CASSLLRSGYTF
TRBV5-4 | 17 | CASSSDRTQDLLYGYTF
TRBV11-2 | 16 | CASSTQVPGNNSPLHF
TRBV7-9 | 14 | CASSLGSGSYEQYF
TRBV4-3 | 17 | CASSPFVGGSSYNEQFF
TRBV18 | 15 | CASSHPGMYQETQYF
TRBV4-3 | 15 | CASSQGAGLNEKLFF
TRBV30 | 12 | CARRGMNTEAFF
TRBV5-5 | 14 | CASGKVVGGTEAFF
TRBV10-2 | 16 | CASSVDRASYNSPLHF
TRBV9 | 15 | CASSDPPSNQETQYF
TRBV5-1 | 15 | CASSLAWDNLETQYF
TRBV7-2 | 18 | CASSLAGVSGAGGNTIYF
TRBV28 | 18 | CASSRAGLLAVYSYEQYF
TRBV29-1 | 16 | CSVDGTGERPYNEQFF
TRBV4-1 | 15 | CASSPGTGGLWAQYF
TRBV6-1 | 15 | CASSEALRGFDEQFF
TRBV5-6 | 14 | CASKGRGLYTEAFF
TRBV10-2 | 14 | CASSAGQISEKLFF
TRBV7-8 | 13 | CASSLAPVRGQFF
TRBV6-5 | 11 | CASSYLYEQYF